This entry features one T cell receptor (beta chain) sequence. In the source study's methods: Amplification of reference gene primers provided the estimated nucleated cell counts. Repertoires were generated with immunoSEQ multiplex PCR, while TCRdb's copy carries only in-frame clones and drops some. Clonal size and the V and J genes are those of that table, whereas D and trimming came from the DNA. This table has about 280,000 clones, approximately 89% appearing once. The sample is drawn from a study of blood T cell repertoires in COVID-19. Study-wide context: Sites in the United States, Italy and Spain provided acute and convalescent COVID-19 samples.

The sample was PBMCs or T cells enriched from blood (not recorded which). This TCR was sampled from a man aged 35 to 55 who had been exposed to COVID-19.

The CDR3 spells CASSIGAGVTDTQYF. The CDR3 bases are TGTGCCAGTAGTATAGGGGCAGGGGTTACAGATACGCAGTATTTT. This chain connects TRBV19 to TRBJ2-3; D is perhaps TRBD1 (6 bases). The CDR3 totals 15 residues. With 1 base removed from V and 3 bases from J, the gap between germline ends came to 11 bases. In germline, CDR1 is LNHDA, CDR2 SQIVND (reference sequence). Full variable domain (missing parts from reference TRBV19 and TRBJ2-3): DGGITQSPKYLFRKEGQNVTLSCEQNLNHDAMYWYRQDPGQGLRLIYYSQIVNDFQKGDIAEGYSVSREKKESFPLTVTSAQKNPTAFYLCASSIGAGVTDTQYFGPGTRLTVL.